This passage covers 15 T cell receptor beta chains from one sample sequenced in a study of breast tumors, draining lymph nodes, adjacent tissues (TCRdb year 2016). Receptors were amplified or captured by multiplex PCR. TCRdb records Illumina HiSeq 2000 as the sequencer. TCRdb took the public reads, trimmed them with fastp at Q25, ran MiXCR for clone calling and kept in-frame beta chains. Entries are consolidated by CDR3 protein sequence, retaining the most common genes and DNA. Present in this sample are fewer than 30,000 distinct CDR3 sequences, 60% to 75% of which were seen just once. 20% to 25% of the sample lies in the top ten. Input material: tumor-adjacent breast tissue. Receptors were obtained from a female donor with breast cancer. Some clones in this sample may be carry-over from other donors' samples.

The V and J genes are TRBV5-6 and TRBJ2-3; D remains unclear. Trimming cost V 4 bases and J 1 base, with 10 bases left between them. The CDR3 sequence is 14 residues long. Germline V gene data show CDR1 as SGHDT and CDR2 as YYEEEE. The CDR3: CASSLTIRTDTQYF. CDR3 nucleotide sequence: TGTGCCAGCAGCCTGACGATCCGCACAGATACGCAGTATTTT.

In this sample, this clonotype turned up once. This rearrangement joins TRBV10-3 to TRBJ2-1, with 9 bases matching TRBD2. Germline values: CDR1 ENHRY, CDR2 SYGVKD. J was trimmed by 0 bases and V by 2 bases; bases with no gene match: 2. The CDR3 has 16 residues. CDR3 in DNA: TGTGCCATCAGTGAGCCGACTAGCGGCTCCTACAATGAGCAGTTCTTC. Its translation is CAISEPTSGSYNEQFF.

The chain combines TRBV5-1 with TRBJ2-3; TRBD2 agrees at 15 bases. The CDR3 is 18 amino acids. Per the germline V gene, CDR1 is SGHRS and CDR2 is YFSETQ. V gave up 4 bases and J gave up 1 base; unmatched junction bases: 7. Here the CDR3 DNA reads TGCGCCAGCAGCGGGGGACTAGCGGGAGGCGCCCGCACAGATACGCAGTATTTT. Translated, it gives CASSGGLAGGARTDTQYF.

The CDR3 is CASSPSGTGSSYEQYF. CDR3 in DNA: TGTGCCAGCAGTCCATCCGGGACAGGGAGTTCCTACGAGCAGTACTTC. This rearrangement joins TRBV28 to TRBJ2-7; 9 bases are a match to TRBD1. This CDR3 has 16 residues. The junction had 9 bases not matched to a gene; V was cut back by 5 bases and J by 1 base. Germline V CDR1 and CDR2: MDHEN, SYDVKM.

The count of this clonotype is one. The chain joins TRBV13 to TRBJ1-6; D may be TRBD1 (6 bases). Trimming stripped 1 base from V and 7 bases from J, with 11 bases between. Germline V lookup: CDR1 PRHDT, CDR2 FYEKMQ (reference sequence). The CDR3 consists of 15 residues. The CDR3 loop reads CASSLAGAVNSPLHF. As DNA, the CDR3 is TGTGCCAGCAGCTTAGCAGGGGCTGTAAATTCACCCCTCCACTTT. The full variable domain, rest sourced from reference TRBV13 and TRBJ1-6, is AAGVIQSPRHLIKEKRETATLKCYPIPRHDTVYWYQQGPGQDPQFLISFYEKMQSDKGSIPDRFSAQQFSDYHSELNMSSLELGDSALYFCASSLAGAVNSPLHFGNGTRLTVT.

V is TRBV2 and J is TRBJ1-2; D remains unclear. Germline CDR1 is SNHLY and CDR2 is FYNNEI. Trimming cost V 3 bases and J 7 bases, with 21 bases left between them. The CDR3 extends over 16 amino acids. Here the CDR3 reads CASSDVGVNQSGGYTF. The CDR3 coding sequence is TGTGCCAGCAGTGACGTCGGCGTTAATCAAAGTGGTGGCTACACCTTC.

Remarks on this clonotype: One base away lies a much larger clone, so this may be a sequencing read error. The J gene is TRBJ2-6, the V gene TRBV18; tentative D call: TRBD1 (6 bases). In germline, CDR1 is KGHSH, CDR2 LQKENI. The CDR3 totals 13 residues. The CDR3 region is CASTPGESGVLTF. The CDR3 DNA sequence: TGTGCCAGCACACCAGGGGAGTCGGGCGTCCTGACTTTC.

CDR3 in amino acids: CATSDPGTAQPQHF. The CDR3, as DNA: TGTGCCACCAGTGATCCAGGGACAGCTCAGCCCCAGCATTTT. The chain recombines TRBV24-1 with TRBJ1-5; TRBD1 agrees at 7 bases. Germline lookup yields CDR1 KGHDR and CDR2 SFDVKD. The CDR3 loop spans 14 amino acids. V was clipped by 3 bases and J by 6 bases; unmatched bases: 4.

The V and J genes are TRBV7-2 and TRBJ2-1; D is uncertain. The CDR3 sequence is 11 residues long. The ends were cut back, 5 bases at V and 10 bases at J, with 9 bases in the middle. The germline gives CDR1 SGHTA, CDR2 FQGNSA. The CDR3 reads CASSRRREQFF. In DNA, the CDR3 is TGTGCCAGCAGCCGCCGCAGAGAGCAGTTCTTC.

The genes are TRBV24-1 and TRBJ2-2; 10 nucleotides align to TRBD2. The germline gives CDR1 KGHDR, CDR2 SFDVKD. The V segment lost 3 bases and the J segment 8 bases; nucleotides outside the gene matches: 8. This CDR3 comprises 16 residues. The CDR3 protein is CATSDASGSRAGELFF. CDR3 DNA sequence: TGTGCCACCAGTGATGCTAGCGGGAGTCGTGCTGGGGAGCTGTTTTTT.

The chain employs TRBV2 and TRBJ2-7; 7 bases align to TRBD1. Per the germline V gene, CDR1 is SNHLY and CDR2 is FYNNEI. The CDR3 spans 13 residues. V gave up 8 bases and J gave up 3 bases; unmatched junction bases: 7. For the CDR3, the DNA is TGTGCCAGCCGAAACACAGGGGTCTACGAGCAGTACTTC. It translates to CASRNTGVYEQYF.

This clonotype is medium-sized in the sample. J is TRBJ1-6 and V is TRBV9; the match to TRBD1 covers 9 bases. There are 14 residues in the CDR3. The ends lost 4 bases at V and 10 bases at J; junction bases unmatched: 6. CDR1 is SGDLS, CDR2 YYNGEE, per germline. The CDR3 nucleotides read TGTGCCAGCAGCCCGGGACAGGGAAGATCACCCCTCCACTTT. Protein product: CASSPGQGRSPLHF.

The rearrangement links TRBV20-1 to TRBJ2-2, with 10 bases identical to TRBD1. Trimming at V came to 6 bases and at J to 6 bases, leaving 13 bases not matched to a gene. Germline CDR1 and CDR2: DFQATT and SNEGSKA (reference sequence). CDR3 length: 16 residues. The CDR3 DNA sequence: TGCAGTGCCGAGAACTGGGACAGGGGTAGGGCCGGGGAGCTGTTTTTT. Its protein product is CSAENWDRGRAGELFF.

Note on this clonotype: An end of the junction differs from the germline gene, which may be a read error. The chain uses TRBV4-1 and TRBJ2-7; tentative D call: TRBD1 (6 bases). CDR1 and CDR2 from the germline V gene are MGHRA and YSYEKL. This CDR3 has 15 residues. CDR3 DNA sequence: TGCGCCAGCGGCCAAGAGGGCAGGGACACCTACGAGCAGTACTTC. Protein: CASGQEGRDTYEQYF.

CDR3 loop: CASSYAATNEKLFF. CDR3 nucleotide sequence: TGTGCCAGCAGTTACGCAGCAACTAATGAAAAACTGTTTTTT. The V and J genes are TRBV6-5 and TRBJ1-4; D gene unclear. The CDR3 runs to 14 residues. CDR1 is MNHEY, CDR2 SVGAGI, per germline. Trimming took off 2 bases at V and 0 bases at J, with 4 bases between the two ends.